These T cell receptor beta chains were read from a single sample in a study of blood T cell repertoires in COVID-19. Some clones are missing from TCRdb's copy, which holds only in-frame ones; the method was immunoSEQ multiplex PCR. This sample carries 250,000 or so clones, approximately 85% of them seen once, and the ten largest clones take 2% to 2.5%. Sequencing was carried out using PBMCs or T cells enriched from blood (not recorded which). All receptors come from a woman aged 45-59 years who had recovered from COVID-19. Both conserved end residues are trimmed from each CDR3. Fields, in order: CDR3 protein, J gene, V gene, CDR3 length, clone size. Rows may omit the clone size; those that give it use once, few, many or a size class.

CDR3 protein: ASGSEGGFGDTQY; J gene: TRBJ2-3; V gene: TRBV12-5; CDR3 length: 13; clone size: -
CDR3 protein: ASRAGTSYNEQF; J gene: TRBJ2-1; V gene: TRBV2; CDR3 length: 12; clone size: -
CDR3 protein: ASSAGLAGSLAKNIQY; J gene: TRBJ2-4; V gene: TRBV9; CDR3 length: 16; clone size: -
CDR3 protein: ASSIANGNYGYT; J gene: TRBJ1-2; V gene: TRBV19; CDR3 length: 12; clone size: -
CDR3 protein: ASSFGTSNSPLH; J gene: TRBJ1-6; V gene: TRBV27; CDR3 length: 12; clone size: -
CDR3 protein: ALSQSGSRLF; J gene: TRBJ2-2; V gene: TRBV30; CDR3 length: 10; clone size: -
CDR3 protein: ASSYSSSGANVLT; J gene: TRBJ2-6; V gene: TRBV6-2/TRBV6-3; CDR3 length: 13; clone size: -
CDR3 protein: ASSGQGATESTDTQY; J gene: TRBJ2-3; V gene: TRBV18; CDR3 length: 15; clone size: -
CDR3 protein: ASSFTSTGEEKLF; J gene: TRBJ1-4; V gene: TRBV7-9; CDR3 length: 13; clone size: -
CDR3 protein: SATREKLF; J gene: TRBJ1-4; V gene: TRBV20-1; CDR3 length: 8; clone size: -
CDR3 protein: ASSFDRVYGYT; J gene: TRBJ1-2; V gene: TRBV12-3/TRBV12-4; CDR3 length: 11; clone size: -
CDR3 protein: SGDTGNTEAF; J gene: TRBJ1-1; V gene: TRBV29-1; CDR3 length: 10; clone size: few
CDR3 protein: ASSQRSGGGETQY; J gene: TRBJ2-5; V gene: TRBV4-1; CDR3 length: 13; clone size: -
CDR3 protein: ASSLAAGGRYEQY; J gene: TRBJ2-7; V gene: TRBV7-9; CDR3 length: 13; clone size: -
CDR3 protein: ASSPSLGGWTSGRDNEQF; J gene: TRBJ2-1; V gene: TRBV9; CDR3 length: 18; clone size: -
CDR3 protein: ASTVGVNTEAF; J gene: TRBJ1-1; V gene: TRBV7-9; CDR3 length: 11; clone size: few
CDR3 protein: ASSNPVGTGTEAF; J gene: TRBJ1-1; V gene: TRBV28; CDR3 length: 13; clone size: -
CDR3 protein: ASSQRQGGYGYT; J gene: TRBJ1-2; V gene: TRBV9; CDR3 length: 12; clone size: -
CDR3 protein: ASSQVTRNTGELF; J gene: TRBJ2-2; V gene: TRBV4-1; CDR3 length: 13; clone size: few
CDR3 protein: AAGTGGAF; J gene: TRBJ1-1; V gene: TRBV21-1; CDR3 length: 8; clone size: -
CDR3 protein: ASSSTGATGELF; J gene: TRBJ2-2; V gene: TRBV7-9; CDR3 length: 12; clone size: -
CDR3 protein: ASSPGQGSNQPQH; J gene: TRBJ1-5; V gene: TRBV5-1; CDR3 length: 13; clone size: -
CDR3 protein: ASSQRDTSSGNTIY; J gene: TRBJ1-3; V gene: TRBV7-8; CDR3 length: 14; clone size: -
CDR3 protein: ASSSLDRATEAF; J gene: TRBJ1-1; V gene: TRBV7-9; CDR3 length: 12; clone size: few
CDR3 protein: ASSLGQGPYNEQF; J gene: TRBJ2-1; V gene: TRBV4-3; CDR3 length: 13; clone size: -
CDR3 protein: ASSETGDGYT; J gene: TRBJ1-2; V gene: TRBV25-1; CDR3 length: 10; clone size: -
CDR3 protein: AWRSRVRFYGYT; J gene: TRBJ1-2; V gene: TRBV30; CDR3 length: 12; clone size: -
CDR3 protein: ASSQDPFGRGGTDTQY; J gene: TRBJ2-3; V gene: TRBV4-1; CDR3 length: 16; clone size: -
CDR3 protein: ASSYSTSGRSRELF; J gene: TRBJ2-2; V gene: TRBV6-5; CDR3 length: 14; clone size: -
CDR3 protein: ASSSVAGGYNEQF; J gene: TRBJ2-1; V gene: TRBV27; CDR3 length: 13; clone size: -
CDR3 protein: ASSYSAGTRAYEQY; J gene: TRBJ2-7; V gene: TRBV6-5; CDR3 length: 14; clone size: -
CDR3 protein: ASTSSGERGVLYAGELF; J gene: TRBJ2-2; V gene: TRBV11-3; CDR3 length: 17; clone size: -
CDR3 protein: ASSLGTGANTGELF; J gene: TRBJ2-2; V gene: TRBV5-8; CDR3 length: 14; clone size: -
CDR3 protein: ASAGSIGETQY; J gene: TRBJ2-5; V gene: TRBV9; CDR3 length: 11; clone size: -
CDR3 protein: ASSQDRFQNGGIQPQH; J gene: TRBJ1-5; V gene: TRBV3-1/TRBV3-2; CDR3 length: 16; clone size: -
CDR3 protein: ASSTKLAPRKGTGELF; J gene: TRBJ2-2; V gene: TRBV19; CDR3 length: 16; clone size: -
CDR3 protein: SVEHSGPQY; J gene: TRBJ2-3; V gene: TRBV29-1; CDR3 length: 9; clone size: -
CDR3 protein: ASSQFEVRSEKLF; J gene: TRBJ1-4; V gene: TRBV3-1/TRBV3-2; CDR3 length: 13; clone size: -
CDR3 protein: SARRSGSTDTQY; J gene: TRBJ2-3; V gene: TRBV29-1; CDR3 length: 12; clone size: -
CDR3 protein: ASSSLGYGNEQF; J gene: TRBJ2-1; V gene: TRBV7-3; CDR3 length: 12; clone size: -
CDR3 protein: ASRSQVTQY; J gene: TRBJ2-3; V gene: TRBV6-5; CDR3 length: 9; clone size: -
CDR3 protein: ASSFRSGAEAF; J gene: TRBJ1-1; V gene: TRBV13; CDR3 length: 11; clone size: -
CDR3 protein: ASSKGGVMGPGANVLT; J gene: TRBJ2-6; V gene: TRBV21-1; CDR3 length: 16; clone size: -
CDR3 protein: ATSRVARRIQETQY; J gene: TRBJ2-5; V gene: TRBV15; CDR3 length: 14; clone size: -
CDR3 protein: ASSLAGQGNTGELF; J gene: TRBJ2-2; V gene: TRBV5-4; CDR3 length: 14; clone size: -
CDR3 protein: ASSTGPRGHTDTQY; J gene: TRBJ2-3; V gene: TRBV28; CDR3 length: 14; clone size: -
CDR3 protein: ASSLGVGQGGTEAF; J gene: TRBJ1-1; V gene: TRBV7-9; CDR3 length: 14; clone size: -
CDR3 protein: ASSSDRVFQPQH; J gene: TRBJ1-5; V gene: TRBV7-8; CDR3 length: 12; clone size: -
CDR3 protein: ASSPRPGLAGVGNEQF; J gene: TRBJ2-1; V gene: TRBV7-3; CDR3 length: 16; clone size: -
CDR3 protein: ASSSAYSNQPQH; J gene: TRBJ1-5; V gene: TRBV2; CDR3 length: 12; clone size: -
CDR3 protein: ASSDGLWGETQY; J gene: TRBJ2-5; V gene: TRBV7-2; CDR3 length: 12; clone size: -
CDR3 protein: ASSYSTVNTEAF; J gene: TRBJ1-1; V gene: TRBV6-2/TRBV6-3; CDR3 length: 12; clone size: few
CDR3 protein: ASRPGLAGASHEQY; J gene: TRBJ2-7; V gene: TRBV27; CDR3 length: 14; clone size: -
CDR3 protein: ASSLDEDYYEQY; J gene: TRBJ2-7; V gene: TRBV7-8; CDR3 length: 12; clone size: few
CDR3 protein: ATSRAEGQPQH; J gene: TRBJ1-5; V gene: TRBV15; CDR3 length: 11; clone size: -